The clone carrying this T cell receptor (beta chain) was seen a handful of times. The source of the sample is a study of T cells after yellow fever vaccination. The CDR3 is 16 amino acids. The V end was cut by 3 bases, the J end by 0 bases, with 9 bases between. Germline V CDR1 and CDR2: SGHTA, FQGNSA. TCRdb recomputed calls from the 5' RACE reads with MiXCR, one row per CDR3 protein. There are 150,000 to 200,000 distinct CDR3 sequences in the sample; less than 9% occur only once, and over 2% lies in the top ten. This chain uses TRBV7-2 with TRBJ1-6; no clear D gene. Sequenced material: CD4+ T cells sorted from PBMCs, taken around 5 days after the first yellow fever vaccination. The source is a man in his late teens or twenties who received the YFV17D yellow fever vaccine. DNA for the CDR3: TGTGCCAGCAGCTTGGGCAGGTTCTCCTATAATTCACCCCTCCACTTT. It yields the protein CASSLGRFSYNSPLHF.